The next 21 T cell receptor beta chains were all read from a single sample in a study of radiotherapy plus CTLA-4 blockade in lung cancer. Using immunoSEQ multiplex PCR, the repertoire was profiled, and TCRdb retains in-frame clones only, with some absent. The sample contains roughly 93,000 clones, roughly four fifths of which appear only once. Sequencing was performed on peripheral blood, taken from a patient treated with radiotherapy plus ipilimumab. These receptors came from a human donor with non-small cell lung cancer who had a partial response to radiotherapy plus ipilimumab.

The gene calls are TRBV5-1 and TRBJ1-3; possibly TRBD1 for D (6 bases). Germline values: CDR1 SGHRS, CDR2 YFSETQ. This CDR3 has 13 residues. V was shortened by 4 bases and J by 5 bases, with 10 bases between the two germline ends. As DNA, the CDR3 is TGCGCCAGCAGCCGGGACATCAGAAACACCATATATTTT. It yields the protein CASSRDIRNTIYF. Complete variable domain (other parts from reference TRBV5-1 and TRBJ1-3): KAGVTQTPRYLIKTRGQQVTLSCSPISGHRSVSWYQQTPGQGLQFLFEYFSETQRNKGNFPGRFSGRQFSNSRSEMNVSTLELGDSALYLCASSRDIRNTIYFGEGSWLTVV.

This chain uses TRBV30 with TRBJ2-2, with TRBD2 matching 9 bases. CDR1 is GTSNPN and CDR2 is SVGIG in the germline V gene (reference sequence). The CDR3 contains 15 residues. Germline trimming cut 1 base from V and 7 bases from J; bases unmatched to any gene: 7. CDR3 in amino acids: CAWSGLAGVGGELFF. DNA for the CDR3: TGTGCCTGGAGTGGTTTAGCGGGAGTTGGCGGGGAGCTGTTTTTT.

The chain carries TRBV5-5 and TRBJ2-7; D not certain. V lost 4 bases, J lost 2 bases, and 10 bases lay in between. From germline, CDR1 is SGHKS and CDR2 YYEKEE (reference sequence). This CDR3 has 13 amino acids. CDR3 DNA sequence: TGTGCCAGCAGCGCTCTAGGAACCTACGAGCAGTACTTC. Translating it yields CASSALGTYEQYF.

Notes on this clone: This same CDR3 is encoded by further DNA sequences in the sample. The rearrangement links TRBV7-3 to TRBJ2-7, with no clear D. The CDR3 contains 13 residues. V was cut by 2 bases and J by 1 base, with 6 bases left in between. Germline V gene sequence: CDR1 SGHTA, CDR2 FQGTGA. For the CDR3, the DNA is TGTGCCAGCAGCTTAGGCAGATCCTACGAGCAGTACTTC. Translation gives CASSLGRSYEQYF.

The J gene is TRBJ1-4, the V gene TRBV4-2; perhaps TRBD1 as D (6 bases). Trimming took off 3 bases at V and 5 bases at J, with 16 bases between the two ends. CDR3 length: 16 amino acids. Germline V gene lookup returns CDR1 LGHNA and CDR2 YNFKEQ. CDR3 bases: TGTGCCAGCAGCCACACGGACCAGGGGCTAAATGAAAAACTGTTTTTT. Translated: CASSHTDQGLNEKLFF.

This chain connects TRBV7-3 to TRBJ2-5, with 7 nucleotides matching TRBD2. The CDR3 is made up of 15 amino acids. V was pared by 2 bases and J by 3 bases, with 6 bases of the junction left unmatched. Germline V gene data show CDR1 as SGHTA and CDR2 as FQGTGA. CDR3 DNA sequence: TGTGCCAGCAGCTTAGGGGGGGGTTCCGAAGAGACCCAGTACTTC. This gives the protein CASSLGGGSEETQYF.

The chain combines TRBV28 with TRBJ1-2; possibly TRBD1 for D (6 bases). Germline V gene lookup returns CDR1 MDHEN and CDR2 SYDVKM. Trimming removed 5 bases at V and 4 bases at J, with 11 bases between. This CDR3 has 13 amino acids. This chain's CDR3 is CASSPGDRYGYTF. CDR3 nucleotide sequence: TGTGCCAGCAGTCCAGGGGACCGCTATGGCTACACCTTC.

The chain employs TRBV28 and TRBJ1-5, with 7 bases matching TRBD1. From germline, CDR1 is MDHEN and CDR2 SYDVKM. The V and J ends lost 5 bases and 0 bases, in that order; junction bases with no gene match: 10. The CDR3 is 17 amino acids. This CDR3 is CASSPPGQTFSNQPQHF. The CDR3 nucleotides are TGTGCCAGCAGTCCTCCGGGACAGACTTTTAGCAATCAGCCCCAGCATTTT.

The chain employs TRBV5-6 and TRBJ1-4, with D uncertain. Trimming took 2 bases from V and 7 from J, leaving 12 bases between them. The CDR3 has 14 amino acids. The germline gives CDR1 SGHDT, CDR2 YYEEEE. The CDR3 spells CASSLGVRSEKLFF. Here the CDR3 DNA reads TGTGCCAGCAGCTTAGGAGTGAGATCTGAAAAACTGTTTTTT.

The chain couples TRBV9 to TRBJ2-1; TRBD2 agrees at 14 bases. This CDR3 contains 15 residues. Germline V gene data show CDR1 as SGDLS and CDR2 as YYNGEE. V lost 3 bases to trimming and J lost 6 bases; unmatched junction nucleotides: 2. CDR3 residues: CASSAGTSGSNEQFF. CDR3 nucleotides: TGTGCCAGCAGCGCCGGGACTAGCGGGAGCAATGAGCAGTTCTTC.

The chain carries TRBV5-5 and TRBJ1-2; unclear D gene. Germline assignment: CDR1 SGHKS and CDR2 YYEKEE (reference sequence). This CDR3 is 17 amino acids long. V lost 0 bases, J lost 8 bases, and 23 bases lay in between. The CDR3 region is CASSLGVFAAVARGYTF. The CDR3 nucleotides are TGTGCCAGCAGCTTGGGTGTCTTCGCGGCAGTAGCGAGAGGCTACACCTTC.

This clone was seen a handful of times. This rearrangement joins TRBV9 to TRBJ1-1; 11 bases match TRBD1. CDR1 and CDR2 (germline): SGDLS, YYNGEE. V lost 0 bases to trimming and J lost 3 bases; unmatched junction nucleotides: 13. CDR3 size: 19 residues. The CDR3 DNA is TGTGCCAGCAGCGTAGCCCCTTGGGGGGGGACAGGGGGAGACACTGAAGCTTTCTTT. It is translated as CASSVAPWGGTGGDTEAFF.

This sequence joins TRBV7-3 and TRBJ2-3; 8 positions match TRBD2. Germline V gene data show CDR1 as SGHTA and CDR2 as FQGTGA. V shed 1 base, J shed 2 bases, and the junction held 5 bases outside the gene matches. The CDR3 is made up of 16 amino acids. Written as DNA, the CDR3 is TGTGCCAGCAGCTTAAGACCAGCGGGGGCCACAGATACGCAGTATTTT. It encodes CASSLRPAGATDTQYF.

The chain links TRBV5-7 to TRBJ2-5; 8 nucleotides match TRBD2. TRBV5-7 is identified as an open reading frame with a role that is uncertain. The junction had 5 bases not matched to a gene; V was cut back by 1 base and J by 9 bases. The CDR3 totals 13 residues. The DNA of the CDR3 is TGTGCCAGCAGCTTGTCCGGGGGGGAGGCCCAGTACTTC. Its translation is CASSLSGGEAQYF.

As for this clone: The sample carries other DNA sequences with the same CDR3. This chain links TRBV5-1 with TRBJ2-2; no clear D gene. Germline-derived CDR1 and CDR2 are SGHRS and YFSETQ. Trimming left V 4 bases short and J 5 bases short, with 6 bases between. The CDR3 is 12 residues long. The CDR3 DNA follows: TGCGCCAGCAGCCTACTGACCGGGGAGCTGTTTTTT. Its translation: CASSLLTGELFF. Complete variable domain (other parts from reference TRBV5-1 and TRBJ2-2): KAGVTQTPRYLIKTRGQQVTLSCSPISGHRSVSWYQQTPGQGLQFLFEYFSETQRNKGNFPGRFSGRQFSNSRSEMNVSTLELGDSALYLCASSLLTGELFFGEGSRLTVL.

This clone was picked up one time. The chain carries TRBV11-2 and TRBJ1-2; 9 nucleotides align to TRBD1. The J segment lost 5 bases and the V segment lost 6 bases, leaving 4 bases of the junction unmatched. The CDR3 covers 13 residues. Per the germline V gene, CDR1 is SGHAT and CDR2 is FQNNGV. The CDR3 sequence is CASRDRGFYGYTF. The CDR3 bases are TGTGCCAGCAGGGACAGGGGCTTTTATGGCTACACCTTC.

CDR3 residues: CASSLSGTGGQGDTQYF. CDR3 sequence (DNA): TGTGCCAGCAGCTTAAGCGGTACAGGGGGACAGGGAGATACGCAGTATTTT. The rearrangement uses TRBV7-3 and TRBJ2-3, with 9 bases that match TRBD1. The CDR3 contains 17 residues. Per germline, CDR1 SGHTA and CDR2 FQGTGA. V lost 1 base, J lost 5 bases, and 10 bases stayed unmatched. Filled out from reference TRBV7-3 and TRBJ2-3, the complete variable domain reads GAGVSQTPSNKVTEKGKYVELRCDPISGHTALYWYRQSLGQGPEFLIYFQGTGAADDSGLPNDRFFAVRPEGSVSTLKIQRTERGDSAVYLCASSLSGTGGQGDTQYFGPGTRLTVL.

V is TRBV7-9 and J is TRBJ2-3; D may be TRBD2 (5 bases). The V end was cut by 4 bases, the J end by 0 bases, with 17 bases between. Germline V gene sequence: CDR1 SEHNR, CDR2 FQNEAQ (reference sequence). The CDR3 totals 17 residues. The CDR3 sequence is CASSSLIALPSTDTQYF. The CDR3 bases are TGTGCCAGCAGCTCGCTGATAGCGCTACCTAGCACAGATACGCAGTATTTT.

V and J are TRBV2 and TRBJ2-6, with unresolved D. CDR3 length: 15 residues. Germline CDR1 reads SNHLY; CDR2 reads FYNNEI. Trimming shortened V by 3 bases and J by 0 bases, and 6 bases separated the two germline ends. CDR3 loop: CASSDRVSGANVLTF. The DNA for the CDR3 is TGTGCCAGCAGTGACCGTGTCTCTGGGGCCAACGTCCTGACTTTC.

This sequence joins TRBV6-1 and TRBJ2-3; D is unclear. The germline CDR1 and CDR2 sequences are MNHNS and SASEGT. V lost 3 bases to trimming and J lost 5 bases, with 15 bases between them. The CDR3 has 15 amino acids. CDR3 sequence reads: CASSESGHYLDTQYF. The DNA for the CDR3 is TGTGCCAGCAGTGAGTCAGGTCATTATCTAGATACGCAGTATTTT.

This chain joins TRBV19 and TRBJ2-3, with 9 bases aligning to TRBD2. Germline V CDR1 and CDR2: LNHDA, SQIVND (reference sequence). J was trimmed by 0 bases and V by 4 bases; bases with no gene match: 5. The CDR3 consists of 16 residues. The DNA for the CDR3 is TGTGCCAGTAGTAAGGGACTAGCACAAAGCACAGATACGCAGTATTTT. It specifies CASSKGLAQSTDTQYF. The variable domain in full, completed from reference TRBV19 and TRBJ2-3, reads DGGITQSPKYLFRKEGQNVTLSCEQNLNHDAMYWYRQDPGQGLRLIYYSQIVNDFQKGDIAEGYSVSREKKESFPLTVTSAQKNPTAFYLCASSKGLAQSTDTQYFGPGTRLTVL.